The 7 T cell receptor beta chains reported below all come from one sample, sequenced in a study of CD8 T cells in Susac syndrome. It was with random hexamers that 0.5 to 1 ug RNA was reverse transcribed. TCRdb independently ran MiXCR on the immunoSEQ multiplex PCR reads; one entry per CDR3 protein. The data contain about 100,000 distinct CDR3 sequences, 95% of them seen just once; the ten biggest clones take up 0.3%. Material: CD8+ T cells from PBMCs. Source of these receptors: a human donor with Susac syndrome.

This sequence joins TRBV7-9 and TRBJ2-2; no clear D gene. V lost 2 bases and J 3 bases, leaving 7 bases between the germline ends. Germline-derived CDR1 and CDR2 are SEHNR and FQNEAQ (reference sequence). The length of the CDR3 is 14 residues. CDR3 DNA sequence: TGTGCCAGCAGCTTATCTGGGTACACCGGGGAGCTGTTTTTT. This translates into CASSLSGYTGELFF.

The V gene is TRBV19, the J gene TRBJ2-2; D remains unclear. Trimming took off 1 base at V and 1 base at J, with 4 bases between the two ends. This CDR3 region has 14 residues. Germline CDR1 is LNHDA and CDR2 is SQIVND (reference sequence). The CDR3 here is CASSIGRNTGELFF. The CDR3 coding sequence is TGTGCCAGTAGTATAGGCCGGAACACCGGGGAGCTGTTTTTT.

This chain links TRBV24-1 with TRBJ2-5; D assignment may be TRBD1 or TRBD2 (5 bases each). This CDR3 has 15 amino acids. Trimming stripped 4 bases from V and 1 base from J, with 12 bases between. CDR1 is KGHDR and CDR2 is SFDVKD in the germline V gene. CDR3 residues: CATSDGDQTQETQYF. The CDR3 DNA follows: TGTGCCACCAGTGACGGGGACCAGACCCAAGAGACCCAGTACTTC.

The chain recombines TRBV29-1 with TRBJ2-3; TRBD2 aligns across 9 bases. The CDR3 covers 13 residues. Germline CDR1 and CDR2: SQVTM and ANQGSEA. J was trimmed by 4 bases and V by 6 bases; bases with no gene match: 5. In DNA, the CDR3 is TGCAGCGTAGGCGGGAGGGCAGCAGATACGCAGTATTTT. It specifies CSVGGRAADTQYF.

This clonotype was observed a single time. The CDR3 DNA is TGTGCCAGTAGTATCGGAGCGGGGGACAATGAGCAGTTCTTC. This sequence encodes CASSIGAGDNEQFF. The chain employs TRBV19 and TRBJ2-1, with 8 nucleotides matching TRBD2. J gave up 5 bases and V 3 bases, and 3 bases lay outside the gene matches. This CDR3 has 14 amino acids. The germline CDR1 and CDR2 sequences are LNHDA and SQIVND (reference sequence).

The chain joins TRBV18 to TRBJ1-2, with D perhaps matching TRBD1 (6 bases). V was pared by 2 bases and J by 6 bases, with 7 bases between. CDR3 length equals 12 residues. CDR1 KGHSH and CDR2 LQKENI come from the germline V gene. CDR3 sequence (DNA): TGTGCCAGCTCACCAGGGGACAATGGCTACACCTTC. Translated, it gives CASSPGDNGYTF.

The chain joins TRBV7-8 to TRBJ1-2; D is possibly TRBD1 (5 bases). The CDR3 sequence is 13 residues long. CDR1 and CDR2 (germline): SGHVS, FQNEAQ. Trimming left V 4 bases short and J 4 bases short, with 10 bases between. CDR3 region: CASSSTDSYGYTF. CDR3 in DNA: TGTGCCAGCAGCTCTACCGACAGCTATGGCTACACCTTC.